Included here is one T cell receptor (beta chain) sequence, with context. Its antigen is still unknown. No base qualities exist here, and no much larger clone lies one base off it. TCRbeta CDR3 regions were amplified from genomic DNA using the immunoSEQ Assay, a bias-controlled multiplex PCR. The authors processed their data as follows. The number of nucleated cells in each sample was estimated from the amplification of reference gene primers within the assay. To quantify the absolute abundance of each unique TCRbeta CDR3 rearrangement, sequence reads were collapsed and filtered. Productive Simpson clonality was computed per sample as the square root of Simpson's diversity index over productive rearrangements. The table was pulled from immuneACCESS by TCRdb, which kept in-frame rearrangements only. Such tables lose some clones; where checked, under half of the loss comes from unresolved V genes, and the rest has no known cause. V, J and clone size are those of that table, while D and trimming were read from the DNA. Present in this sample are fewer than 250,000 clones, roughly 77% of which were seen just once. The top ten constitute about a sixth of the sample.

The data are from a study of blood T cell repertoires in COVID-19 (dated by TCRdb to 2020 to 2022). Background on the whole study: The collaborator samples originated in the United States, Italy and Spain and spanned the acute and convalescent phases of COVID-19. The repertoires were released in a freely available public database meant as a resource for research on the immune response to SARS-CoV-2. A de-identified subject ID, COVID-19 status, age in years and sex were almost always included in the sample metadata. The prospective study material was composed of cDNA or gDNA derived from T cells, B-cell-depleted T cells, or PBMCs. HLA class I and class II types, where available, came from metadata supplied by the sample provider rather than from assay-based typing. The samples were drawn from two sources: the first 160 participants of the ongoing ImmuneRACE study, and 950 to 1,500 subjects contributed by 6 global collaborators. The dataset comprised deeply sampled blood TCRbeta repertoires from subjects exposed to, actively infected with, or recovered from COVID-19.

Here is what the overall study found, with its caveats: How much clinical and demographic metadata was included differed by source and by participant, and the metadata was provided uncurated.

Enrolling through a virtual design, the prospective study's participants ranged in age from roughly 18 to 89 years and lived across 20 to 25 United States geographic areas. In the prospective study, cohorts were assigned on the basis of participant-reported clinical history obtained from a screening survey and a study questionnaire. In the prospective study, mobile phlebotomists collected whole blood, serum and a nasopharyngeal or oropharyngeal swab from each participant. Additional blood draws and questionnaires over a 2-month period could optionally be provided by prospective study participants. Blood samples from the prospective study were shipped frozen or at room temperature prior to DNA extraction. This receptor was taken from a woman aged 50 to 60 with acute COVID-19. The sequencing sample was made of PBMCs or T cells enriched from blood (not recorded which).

The nucleotides read TGTGCCACCAGCGGCACCGGGAGAGATACGCAGTATTTT. Its protein reads: CATSGTGRDTQYF. The chain is encoded by TRBV15 joined to TRBJ2-3; the D gene is perhaps TRBD2, on 6 matching bases. The CDR3, cysteine through phenylalanine, is 13 amino acids long. Only the CDR3 region is kept as DNA, spanning 39 bases read in frame from base 1. CDR1 LNHNV and CDR2 YYDKDF are derived from the germline V gene (reference sequence). V loses 5 bases of germline sequence and J loses 5 bases, and the interval between the two ends is 11 bases.